The 6 T cell receptor beta chains below were found in one sample sequenced in a study of vaccination and CD4 T cells after COVID-19. Sequencing of DNA taken from cultured CD4+ T cells relied on the Oncomine TCR Beta short-read assay. TCRdb analysed the PCR reads with MiXCR anew, one entry per CDR3 protein. The table records some 13,000 distinct CDR3 sequences, under 35% of them present only once. No antigen is known for these receptors. Treatment of the sample: roughly ten-day PBMC culture with coronavirus spike peptide pools or control peptides (ViraFEST assay). Sequences were derived from CD4+ T cells from blood, cultured in vitro, sampled after SARS-CoV-2 vaccination. All receptors derive from a human donor who had recovered from COVID-19.

This clonotype appeared a few times. The rearrangement links TRBV2 to TRBJ2-1; TRBD2 might be the D (5 bases). This CDR3 is built from 15 residues. Per the germline V gene, CDR1 is SNHLY and CDR2 is FYNNEI. V was clipped by 6 bases and J by 0 bases, with 12 bases between them. CDR3 sequence reads: CASSGLLSSYNEQFF. The CDR3, as DNA: TGTGCCAGCAGCGGACTCCTTAGCTCCTACAATGAGCAGTTCTTC.

This clonotype was seen once. The chain has TRBV25-1 and TRBJ2-5; D not resolved. The CDR3 has 11 residues. The germline V and J ends were trimmed by 2 bases and 4 bases, with 2 bases remaining between them. Germline V gene data show CDR1 as MGHDK and CDR2 as SYGVNS. The CDR3 DNA reads as TGTGCCAGCAGTGAAATAGAGACCCAGTACTTC. This encodes CASSEIETQYF. Combining the CDR3 with reference TRBV25-1 and TRBJ2-5 gives the whole variable domain EADIYQTPRYLVIGTGKKITLECSQTMGHDKMYWYQQDPGMELHLIHYSYGVNSTEKGDLSSESTVSRIRTEHFPLTLESARPSHTSQYLCASSEIETQYFGPGTRLLVL.

Only a few counts were recorded for this clonotype. The chain recombines TRBV4-1 with TRBJ2-3; 7 nucleotides align to TRBD2. This CDR3 has 16 residues. Trimming removed 1 base from V and 4 bases from J; junction bases left unmatched: 8. Germline V gives CDR1 MGHRA, CDR2 YSYEKL. This chain's CDR3 is CASSQVIAGRSDTQYF. CDR3 nucleotide sequence: TGCGCCAGCAGCCAAGTTATAGCGGGCCGCTCAGATACGCAGTATTTT.

This sequence joins TRBV18 and TRBJ2-3; D is perhaps TRBD2 (6 bases). Germline V gene lookup returns CDR1 KGHSH and CDR2 LQKENI. The CDR3 consists of 13 residues. Trimming left V 2 bases short and J 10 bases short, with 13 bases between. Here the CDR3 reads CASSPNDGTSQYF. The CDR3 nucleotides read TGTGCCAGCTCACCAAATGATGGGACTTCGCAGTATTTT.

The V and J genes are TRBV10-2 and TRBJ1-1, with a tentative D call TRBD1 (5 bases). The V and J ends lost 2 bases and 7 bases respectively, with 14 bases between them. The CDR3 has 14 residues. The germline V gene has CDR1 WSHSY and CDR2 SAAADI. The CDR3 sequence: CASSETTVQGEAFF. CDR3 DNA sequence: TGCGCCAGCAGTGAGACTACAGTCCAGGGTGAAGCTTTCTTT.

The CDR3 loop reads CASSYSSHEQYF. CDR3 in DNA: TGTGCCAGCAGTTACTCGAGCCACGAGCAGTACTTC. The chain links TRBV6-5 to TRBJ2-7, with unresolved D. This CDR3 is built from 12 residues. With 0 bases removed from V and 5 bases from J, the gap between germline ends came to 5 bases. CDR1 and CDR2 (germline): MNHEY, SVGAGI.